The 20 T cell receptor beta chains listed next were all sequenced from one sample in a study of blood T cell repertoires in COVID-19. TCRdb keeps only in-frame clones here, not all; method: immunoSEQ multiplex PCR. The sample includes tens of thousands of clones, roughly 88% of them seen just once. The material sequenced was peripheral blood. These receptors were obtained from a woman aged 35 to 49 with acute or convalescent COVID-19.

This clone was recorded only once. The rearrangement uses TRBV19 and TRBJ2-1, with D hard to call. Germline V gene lookup returns CDR1 LNHDA and CDR2 SQIVND (reference sequence). The CDR3 runs 18 residues. Trimming took off 2 bases at V and 0 bases at J, with 17 bases between the two ends. CDR3: CASSISSPGRSSYNEQFF. CDR3 DNA sequence: TGTGCCAGTAGTATAAGTTCCCCAGGTCGTAGCTCCTACAATGAGCAGTTCTTC.

V gene TRBV6-5 combines with J gene TRBJ1-1; 7 bases map to TRBD1. Germline V gene lookup returns CDR1 MNHEY and CDR2 SVGAGI. V lost 1 base and J lost 5; bases outside the gene matches: 7. CDR3 length: 15 amino acids. Written as DNA, the CDR3 is TGTGCCAGCAGTTACTTCGGTTCAGGGGGGACTGAAGCTTTCTTT. Translation: CASSYFGSGGTEAFF.

The V call is TRBV2, the J call TRBJ2-3; 7 positions agree with TRBD2. CDR1 and CDR2 (germline): SNHLY, FYNNEI. This CDR3 has 16 amino acids. The trim removed 2 bases at V and 5 bases at J, leaving 10 bases unmatched. The CDR3: CASSELLGGRGDTQYF. The CDR3, as DNA: TGTGCCAGCAGTGAATTGCTCGGGGGGAGGGGAGATACGCAGTATTTT. Filled out from reference TRBV2 and TRBJ2-3, the complete variable domain reads EPEVTQTPSHQVTQMGQEVILRCVPISNHLYFYWYRQILGQKVEFLVSFYNNEISEKSEIFDDQFSVERPDGSNFTLKIRSTKLEDSAMYFCASSELLGGRGDTQYFGPGTRLTVL.

This chain links TRBV7-2 with TRBJ1-5, with 11 bases aligning to TRBD1. Germline V lookup: CDR1 SGHTA, CDR2 FQGNSA. V gave up 0 bases and J gave up 0 bases; unmatched junction bases: 4. The CDR3 is 18 amino acids. CDR3 protein: CASSLAGTGGASNQPQHF. DNA for the CDR3: TGTGCCAGCAGCTTAGCAGGGACAGGGGGGGCTAGCAATCAGCCCCAGCATTTT.

This sequence joins TRBV2 and TRBJ1-2; D is possibly TRBD1 (5 bases). Germline-derived CDR1 and CDR2 are SNHLY and FYNNEI. The CDR3 consists of 13 residues. Trimming stripped 3 bases from V and 6 bases from J, with 11 bases between. The CDR3 loop reads CASSDRVGDGYTF. As DNA, the CDR3 is TGTGCCAGCAGTGACAGGGTAGGAGATGGCTACACCTTC.

The V gene is TRBV5-5, the J gene TRBJ1-2; TRBD1 matches at 9 bases. V was clipped by 4 bases and J by 8 bases; unmatched bases: 9. The CDR3 loop spans 14 amino acids. CDR1 is SGHKS, CDR2 YYEKEE, per germline (reference sequence). The CDR3 region is CASSLDRGIEGYTF. The CDR3 bases are TGTGCCAGCAGCCTGGACAGGGGAATAGAAGGCTACACCTTC.

This clone was recorded a few times. The chain couples TRBV3-1 (or the pseudogene TRBV3-2) to TRBJ2-2; TRBD2 agrees at 14 bases. Germline CDR1 reads LGHDT; CDR2 reads YNNKEL (reference sequence). The CDR3 has 18 residues. The junction had 3 bases not matched to a gene; V was cut back by 0 bases and J by 3 bases. CDR3 protein: CASSQEGTSGSDTGELFF. The DNA of the CDR3 is TGTGCCAGCAGCCAAGAAGGGACTAGCGGGAGCGACACCGGGGAGCTGTTTTTT.

This chain links TRBV6-2 or TRBV6-3 with TRBJ1-5; 10 bases agree with TRBD1. The trim removed 6 bases at V and 4 bases at J, leaving 6 bases unmatched. CDR3 length: 15 residues. Germline CDR1 reads MNHEY; CDR2 reads SVGEGT. The CDR3 loop reads CASSPGTGENQPQHF. The CDR3 DNA reads as TGTGCCAGCAGCCCCGGGACAGGGGAGAATCAGCCCCAGCATTTT.

The chain has TRBV30 and TRBJ1-5; unclear D gene. Germline lookup yields CDR1 GTSNPN and CDR2 SVGIG (reference sequence). The CDR3 is made up of 12 amino acids. The V end lost 1 base, the J end lost 6 bases, and 7 bases lay between the germline ends. The chain's CDR3 is CAWSGRAQPQHF. DNA for the CDR3: TGTGCCTGGAGTGGGCGGGCTCAGCCCCAGCATTTT.

J is TRBJ1-6 and V is TRBV9, with D possibly being TRBD1 (6 bases). The CDR3 is 14 residues long. Germline CDR1 SGDLS, CDR2 YYNGEE. Trimming left V 2 bases short and J 9 bases short, with 12 bases between. The CDR3: CASSVRQDFSPLHF. CDR3 coding DNA: TGTGCCAGCAGCGTTAGACAGGATTTTTCACCCCTCCACTTT.

CDR3 nucleotide sequence: TGTGCCACCAGCAGAGGGGGGGGCCTAGGGACAGATACGCAGTATTTT. Its translation: CATSRGGGLGTDTQYF. The chain joins TRBV15 to TRBJ2-3; possible D gene TRBD2, 7 bases. Germline V gene data show CDR1 as LNHNV and CDR2 as YYDKDF (reference sequence). V shed 1 base and J shed 3 bases, with 14 bases lying between them. The CDR3 is 16 amino acids.

The chain links TRBV12-3 or TRBV12-4 to TRBJ2-7; 8 bases are a match to TRBD1. The J segment lost 2 bases and the V segment lost 5 bases, leaving 2 bases of the junction unmatched. CDR3 length equals 13 residues. CDR3 region: CASSRDRPYEQYF. The CDR3 region has the DNA TGTGCCAGCAGTCGGGACAGGCCCTACGAGCAGTACTTC.

The chain carries TRBV28 and TRBJ2-7; 7 positions match TRBD2. The junction had 6 bases not matched to a gene; V was cut back by 3 bases and J by 4 bases. Germline-derived CDR1 and CDR2 are MDHEN and SYDVKM. This CDR3 is built from 14 residues. The CDR3 is CASSFRMRGYEQYF. CDR3 coding DNA: TGTGCCAGCAGTTTCCGTATGCGGGGGTACGAGCAGTACTTC.

The V and J genes are TRBV3-1 (or the pseudogene TRBV3-2) and TRBJ1-1; D is unclear. Germline V gene lookup returns CDR1 LGHDT and CDR2 YNNKEL (reference sequence). This CDR3 region has 15 residues. The ends were cut back, 0 bases at V and 3 bases at J, with 11 bases in the middle. The CDR3 DNA reads as TGTGCCAGCAGCCAAGACCCGGGTCGGGACACTGAAGCTTTCTTT. Encoded protein: CASSQDPGRDTEAFF.

CDR3 region: CASSLGAGVDTQYF. DNA of the CDR3: TGTGCCAGCAGCTTGGGAGCGGGAGTAGATACGCAGTATTTT. The J gene is TRBJ2-3, the V gene TRBV7-8; 8 bases are a match to TRBD2. The trim removed 3 bases at V and 5 bases at J, leaving 4 bases unmatched. Germline-derived CDR1 and CDR2 are SGHVS and FQNEAQ. The CDR3 totals 14 residues.

This clone occurred a few times. This chain connects TRBV28 to TRBJ1-1; the D is unclear. The CDR3 has 14 residues. Germline-derived CDR1 and CDR2 are MDHEN and SYDVKM. Trimming removed 3 bases at V and 6 bases at J, with 14 bases between. Written as DNA, the CDR3 is TGTGCCAGCAGTTTTAATCTTAGAGCCGCTGAAGCTTTCTTT. It translates to CASSFNLRAAEAFF.

V and J are TRBV10-3 and TRBJ2-1; D gene unclear. This CDR3 has 16 amino acids. Germline CDR1 and CDR2: ENHRY and SYGVKD. The V end was cut by 0 bases, the J end by 6 bases, with 15 bases between. This CDR3 reads CAISESIILVGNEQFF. The CDR3 nucleotides are TGTGCCATCAGTGAGTCTATAATCTTAGTCGGCAATGAGCAGTTCTTC.

This chain uses TRBV7-9 with TRBJ2-7, with a weak D call TRBD2 (7 bases). This CDR3 is built from 14 residues. Germline V gene data show CDR1 as SEHNR and CDR2 as FQNEAQ (reference sequence). V lost 5 bases and J lost 2, with 13 bases in between. The CDR3 nucleotides are TGTGCCAGCAGCCCCGGGGGGCAGCCCTACGAGCAGTACTTC. This codes for CASSPGGQPYEQYF.

This rearrangement joins TRBV7-3 to TRBJ1-1; D unclear. The germline V gene has CDR1 SGHTA and CDR2 FQGTGA. With 5 bases removed from V and 5 bases from J, the gap between germline ends came to 18 bases. The CDR3 totals 15 residues. The CDR3 DNA reads as TGTGCCAGCAGCCCCGCCGGAGGGCTAAGGACTGAAGCTTTCTTT. Protein: CASSPAGGLRTEAFF.

The J gene is TRBJ1-4, the V gene TRBV19; D possibly corresponds to TRBD1 (5 bases). V gave up 5 bases and J gave up 2 bases, with 12 bases separating them. Germline V gene lookup returns CDR1 LNHDA and CDR2 SQIVND (reference sequence). The CDR3 is 15 residues long. The CDR3 here is CASSSTGGTNEKLFF. CDR3 bases: TGTGCCAGTAGTTCAACAGGAGGGACTAATGAAAAACTGTTTTTT.